The present TCR beta chain was sequenced within a study of blood T cell repertoires in COVID-19. The wider study: There were acute and convalescent COVID-19 samples, and they came from the United States, Italy and Spain. Nucleic acid was either cDNA or gDNA, and it came from T cells, B-cell-depleted T cells, or PBMCs.

With 3 bases clipped from V and 5 bases from J, the junction kept 11 bases outside the gene matches. Germline CDR1 and CDR2: GTSNPN and SVGIG (reference sequence). This CDR3 is built from 16 residues. Source study methods: Scientists estimated how many nucleated cells there were by amplifying reference gene primers. The data were produced by immunoSEQ multiplex PCR, yet TCRdb's version contains in-frame clones alone and is incomplete. V, J and clone size derive from that table, while D and trimming were established from the DNA sequence. Of about 180,000 clones in the sample, around 77% are singletons; the top ten hold 5% to 8.5%.

The chain carries TRBV30 and TRBJ2-3; 10 nucleotides align to TRBD2. Sequenced sample: peripheral blood. The origin of this receptor is a man aged 65-85 years with active or convalescent COVID-19. The CDR3 reads CAWSRGVAGGRDTQYF. CDR3 nucleotides: TGTGCCTGGAGCCGAGGGGTAGCGGGGGGTAGAGATACGCAGTATTTT.